Listed here is a single T cell receptor (beta chain). The antigen remains unidentified. Profiled with immunoSEQ multiplex PCR; TCRdb holds only in-frame clones, not every one. Here the sample spans some 150,000 clones, approximately 86% being singletons. Trimming took off 5 bases at V and 4 bases at J, with 20 bases between the two ends. The germline gives CDR1 LNHNV, CDR2 YYDKDF (reference sequence). The CDR3 covers 16 residues. Time point given: blood 4 weeks post-SBRT, at nephrectomy. The treatment is: 15 Gy SBRT to primary tumor, nephrectomy 4 weeks later. Nephrectomy followed 15 Gy stereotactic body radiation by 4 weeks. Radiation-treated patients gave blood at baseline, week 2 and week 4. The record originates from a study of radiation and T cells in renal cell carcinoma. Whole-study results and caveats: Without pretreatment biopsies, baseline tumor clonotype presence was undetermined.

This sequence originates from a woman in her forties or fifties with renal cell carcinoma. The material sequenced was blood, taken from a patient whose treatment included radiotherapy and nephrectomy. The rearrangement joins TRBV15 to TRBJ2-5, with D hard to call. The CDR3, as DNA: TGTGCCACCAGCCCAACGGCGGCGGCTGAAAGAGAGACCCAGTACTTC. Its protein is CATSPTAAAERETQYF.